This T cell receptor beta chain was sequenced during a study of T cells after yellow fever vaccination. This clonotype was counted only a few times. The CDR3 has 16 amino acids. Germline values: CDR1 MGHRA, CDR2 YSYEKL. The V and J ends lost 4 bases and 0 bases respectively, with 15 bases between them. TCRdb independently ran MiXCR on the 5' RACE reads; one entry per CDR3 protein. The sample holds fewer than 350,000 distinct CDR3 sequences, approximately 3.8% seen once. The receptor was isolated from a man aged 18 to 35 who received the YFV17D yellow fever vaccine. This specimen was PBMCs, taken on the day of the yellow fever booster vaccination. The rearrangement uses TRBV4-1 and TRBJ1-1, with a possible D match to TRBD1 (5 bases). The CDR3 DNA follows: TGCGCCAGCAGCCCTCCAGCGGGGGAGATGAACACTGAAGCTTTCTTT. Translating it yields CASSPPAGEMNTEAFF.